The rows below give T cell receptor beta chains drawn from one sample of a study of T cell responses to AZD1222 COVID-19 vaccine. The repertoire was sequenced with immunoSEQ multiplex PCR; TCRdb's copy has only in-frame clones and lacks some. The sample has about 93,000 clones, around 86% seen once. The starting material was peripheral blood, obtained on day 0 of AZD1222 vaccination. All receptors derive from an adult in good health. Each CDR3 is given with its conserved first and last residue. A D gene is named only where the DNA matches it firmly. Some rows have no size entry. The others give once, few or many, or a class for an expanded clone.

V gene: TRBV5-4; J gene: TRBJ1-3; clone size: NA; D gene: TRBD1; CDR3 protein: CASSVTGETGNTIYF; CDR3 DNA: TGTGCCAGCAGCGTTACAGGGGAGACTGGAAACACCATATATTTT
V gene: TRBV5-4; J gene: TRBJ2-7; clone size: NA; D gene: TRBD2; CDR3 protein: CASRPAGGPVEQYF; CDR3 DNA: TGTGCCAGCAGGCCAGCGGGAGGGCCTGTCGAGCAGTACTTC
V gene: TRBV28; J gene: TRBJ2-1; clone size: few; D gene: NA; CDR3 protein: CASSTRTVNEQFF; CDR3 DNA: TGTGCCAGCAGTACCCGGACAGTCAATGAGCAGTTCTTC
V gene: TRBV30; J gene: TRBJ2-5; clone size: NA; D gene: NA; CDR3 protein: CAWRQSGVETQYF; CDR3 DNA: TGTGCCTGGAGGCAGTCGGGAGTGGAGACCCAGTACTTC
V gene: TRBV19; J gene: TRBJ2-4; clone size: NA; D gene: TRBD2; CDR3 protein: CASSNHLGTSGRVSKNIQYF; CDR3 DNA: TGTGCCAGTAGTAACCACCTCGGGACTAGCGGGAGGGTATCCAAAAACATTCAGTACTTC
V gene: TRBV10-1; J gene: TRBJ1-1; clone size: few; D gene: NA; CDR3 protein: CASSESGTTNTEAFF; CDR3 DNA: TGCGCCAGCAGTGAGTCCGGGACAACCAACACTGAAGCTTTCTTT
V gene: TRBV28; J gene: TRBJ1-5; clone size: once; D gene: TRBD1; CDR3 protein: CASSVPGQGHQPQHF; CDR3 DNA: TGTGCCAGCAGTGTCCCGGGACAGGGGCACCAGCCCCAGCATTTT
V gene: TRBV6-5; J gene: TRBJ1-3; clone size: NA; D gene: NA; CDR3 protein: CASSYSGLRSGNTIYF; CDR3 DNA: TGTGCCAGCAGTTACTCGGGGCTTCGCTCTGGAAACACCATATATTTT
V gene: TRBV2; J gene: TRBJ2-5; clone size: NA; D gene: NA; CDR3 protein: CASSDSNLKETQYF; CDR3 DNA: TGTGCCAGCAGTGATTCAAACCTGAAAGAGACCCAGTACTTC
V gene: TRBV7-8; J gene: TRBJ1-2; clone size: NA; D gene: NA; CDR3 protein: CASSPTQANYGYTF; CDR3 DNA: TGTGCCAGCAGCCCGACACAGGCGAACTATGGCTACACCTTC
V gene: TRBV10-2; J gene: TRBJ2-1; clone size: once; D gene: NA; CDR3 protein: CASSVTLGQYNEQFF; CDR3 DNA: TGCGCCAGCAGTGTAACTTTAGGACAGTACAATGAGCAGTTCTTC
V gene: TRBV19; J gene: TRBJ2-7; clone size: once; D gene: NA; CDR3 protein: CASSIGIVTGSPYEQYF; CDR3 DNA: TGTGCCAGTAGTATCGGTATTGTTACAGGGAGTCCTTACGAGCAGTACTTC
V gene: TRBV9; J gene: TRBJ2-1; clone size: NA; D gene: TRBD2; CDR3 protein: CASDGEGNNEQFF; CDR3 DNA: TGTGCCAGTGATGGGGAGGGAAACAATGAGCAGTTCTTC
V gene: TRBV18; J gene: TRBJ2-7; clone size: NA; D gene: NA; CDR3 protein: CASSLGHRYEQYF; CDR3 DNA: TGTGCCAGCTCACTTGGACACCGCTACGAGCAGTACTTC
V gene: TRBV28; J gene: TRBJ2-7; clone size: NA; D gene: TRBD2; CDR3 protein: CASSLTSGRASYEQYF; CDR3 DNA: TGTGCCAGCAGTTTAACTAGCGGGAGGGCCTCTTACGAGCAGTACTTC
V gene: TRBV25-1; J gene: TRBJ2-6; clone size: NA; D gene: NA; CDR3 protein: CACRAPPSGANVLTF; CDR3 DNA: TGTGCCTGCAGGGCCCCTCCCTCTGGGGCCAACGTCCTGACTTTC
V gene: TRBV19; J gene: TRBJ1-3; clone size: NA; D gene: NA; CDR3 protein: CASSIPGLRSGNTIYF; CDR3 DNA: TGTGCCAGTAGTATACCGGGACTTCGCTCTGGAAACACCATATATTTT
V gene: TRBV28; J gene: TRBJ1-2; clone size: few; D gene: NA; CDR3 protein: CASSYYGYTF; CDR3 DNA: TGTGCCAGCAGTTACTATGGCTACACCTTC
V gene: TRBV4-1; J gene: TRBJ1-2; clone size: once; D gene: NA; CDR3 protein: CASSQDTGGWYGYTF; CDR3 DNA: TGCGCCAGCAGCCAAGATACGGGCGGATGGTATGGCTACACCTTC
V gene: TRBV29-1; J gene: TRBJ1-4; clone size: NA; D gene: NA; CDR3 protein: CSAGGGINEKLFF; CDR3 DNA: TGCAGCGCCGGTGGCGGGATTAATGAAAAACTGTTTTTT
V gene: TRBV2; J gene: TRBJ2-7; clone size: NA; D gene: NA; CDR3 protein: CASNRGEISYEQYF; CDR3 DNA: TGTGCCAGCAACCGCGGAGAGATATCCTACGAGCAGTACTTC
V gene: TRBV6-6; J gene: TRBJ2-1; clone size: NA; D gene: TRBD2; CDR3 protein: CASSREGHEQFF; CDR3 DNA: TGTGCCAGCAGTCGGGAGGGCCATGAGCAGTTCTTC
V gene: TRBV6-4; J gene: TRBJ1-3; clone size: NA; D gene: NA; CDR3 protein: CATDPGPGNTIYF; CDR3 DNA: TGTGCCACCGATCCGGGACCTGGAAACACCATATATTTT
V gene: TRBV29-1; J gene: TRBJ2-3; clone size: NA; D gene: TRBD2; CDR3 protein: CSVVGVAGVIDTQYF; CDR3 DNA: TGCAGCGTTGTAGGGGTAGCGGGAGTGATAGATACGCAGTATTTT
V gene: TRBV21-1; J gene: TRBJ1-2; clone size: NA; D gene: NA; CDR3 protein: CASSKFCGGGYTF; CDR3 DNA: TGTGCCAGCAGCAAATTTTGTGGGGGCGGCTACACCTTC
V gene: TRBV12-3/TRBV12-4; J gene: TRBJ1-6; clone size: NA; D gene: NA; CDR3 protein: CASSLVQNSPLHF; CDR3 DNA: TGTGCCAGCAGTTTAGTTCAGAATTCACCCCTCCACTTT